This TCR beta chain was documented in a study of CD8 T cells in Susac syndrome. Sequencing of TCR beta was undertaken in CD8+ and CD4+ T cells derived from blood. Controls were healthy donors chosen to match patients in age and sex. Bulk CD8+ and CD4+ cells came from magnetic negative isolation; CD8+ TEMRA by FACS. V dropped 0 bases and J dropped 5 bases, with 16 bases sitting between them. CDR1 is MNHEY, CDR2 SMNVEV, per germline (reference sequence). The CDR3 loop spans 16 amino acids. This clonotype has just one count. Random hexamers were used to reverse transcribe an amount of roughly 0.5 to 1 ug RNA. The method of amplification for TCR beta CDR3 was immunoSEQ multiplex PCR, covering 54 Vbeta and 13 Jbeta. Using its own MiXCR run on the immunoSEQ multiplex PCR reads, TCRdb lists one record per CDR3 protein. The repertoire holds around 190,000 distinct CDR3 sequences, with approximately 95% as singletons.

The origin of this receptor is a human donor in good health. Material: CD4+ T cells from PBMCs. The rearrangement uses TRBV27 and TRBJ2-5; weak D call: TRBD2 (6 bases). CDR3 DNA sequence: TGTGCCAGCAGTTTATCGGATAGGAGGGGCAAGGAGACCCAGTACTTC. Translation: CASSLSDRRGKETQYF.